Listed below are T cell receptor beta chains from one sample, sequenced in a study of spatial heterogeneity in lung cancer. TCRdb recomputed calls from the 5' RACE reads with MiXCR, one row per CDR3 protein. The data show 45,000 or so distinct CDR3 sequences, 6% to 9.5% seen once. The sequencing used PBMCs, collected at surgery. Source of these receptors: a female donor with early-stage non-small cell lung cancer. The CDR3 runs from the conserved cysteine through the conserved F or W. The D gene is left open where the match is weak. The size of a clone is reported for some rows only, either as once, few or many, or as a class for expanded clones.

>TRBV4-3|once|TRBJ1-4|-
TGCGCCAGCAGCCTGGACACGTCAAATGAAAAACTGTTTTTT
CASSLDTSNEKLFF
>TRBV19|few|TRBJ1-5|TRBD1
TGTGCCAGTAGTATATGGACAGGGGTTCAGCCCCAGCATTTT
CASSIWTGVQPQHF
>TRBV20-1|many|TRBJ1-5|-
TGCAGTGCTAGAGAGCCCTGGGAGGGGGGGGGTCAGCCCCAGCATTTT
CSAREPWEGGGQPQHF
>TRBV12-3/TRBV12-4|many|TRBJ2-3|-
TGTGCCAGCAGTTTACTAGTGCGCTTAGATACGCAGTATTTT
CASSLLVRLDTQYF
>TRBV12-3/TRBV12-4|-|TRBJ2-1|TRBD2
TGTGCCAGCAGTTGGAAAAGGACTAGCGGGAGGGATGAGCAGTTCTTC
CASSWKRTSGRDEQFF
>TRBV2|-|TRBJ2-6|TRBD1
TGTGCCAGCAGGAGGGACAGGGCTGGGGCCAACGTCCTGACTTTC
CASRRDRAGANVLTF
>TRBV6-2/TRBV6-3|-|TRBJ2-4|TRBD2
TGTGCCAGCTTAAAGACCGGGGAGGGGAAGAACATTCAGTACTTC
CASLKTGEGKNIQYF
>TRBV20-1|few|TRBJ2-5|-
TGCAGTGCTAGAGATGAGTTGCAAGAGACCCAGTACTTC
CSARDELQETQYF
>TRBV19|-|TRBJ1-2|-
TGTGCCAGTAGTATAGGACAGATCTATGGCTACACCTTC
CASSIGQIYGYTF
>TRBV5-1|-|TRBJ2-3|TRBD2
TGCGCCAGCGGCCCTAGCGGGGGTTTAGATACGCAGTATTTT
CASGPSGGLDTQYF